The present T cell receptor (beta chain) was sequenced within a study of blood T cell repertoires in COVID-19. On the study more broadly: Sites in the United States, Italy and Spain provided acute and convalescent COVID-19 samples. PBMCs, B-cell-depleted T cells, or T cells provided the cDNA or gDNA that made up the material.

With V trimmed by 7 bases and J by 0 bases, 9 bases remained unmatched. Looked up from germline, CDR1 is MNHEY and CDR2 is SVGAGI. The CDR3 length is 15 residues. In this sample, this clone turned up a few times. Original data processing: Amplification from reference gene primers served as the basis for estimated nucleated cell counts. Method: immunoSEQ multiplex PCR; TCRdb's copy keeps in-frame clones and lacks some. For V, J and clone size, that table is used; D and trimming come from the DNA. The sample lists 150,000 to 170,000 clones, about 79% seen once, with 25% to 35% in the top ten. Sequenced input: peripheral blood. This TCR came from a woman in her fifties or sixties with acute or convalescent COVID-19. The rearrangement uses TRBV6-5 and TRBJ2-7, with 7 bases fitting TRBD2. CDR3 DNA sequence: TGTGCCAGCACTTCCGCGGGGGAATCCTCCTACGAGCAGTACTTC. Translating it yields CASTSAGESSYEQYF.